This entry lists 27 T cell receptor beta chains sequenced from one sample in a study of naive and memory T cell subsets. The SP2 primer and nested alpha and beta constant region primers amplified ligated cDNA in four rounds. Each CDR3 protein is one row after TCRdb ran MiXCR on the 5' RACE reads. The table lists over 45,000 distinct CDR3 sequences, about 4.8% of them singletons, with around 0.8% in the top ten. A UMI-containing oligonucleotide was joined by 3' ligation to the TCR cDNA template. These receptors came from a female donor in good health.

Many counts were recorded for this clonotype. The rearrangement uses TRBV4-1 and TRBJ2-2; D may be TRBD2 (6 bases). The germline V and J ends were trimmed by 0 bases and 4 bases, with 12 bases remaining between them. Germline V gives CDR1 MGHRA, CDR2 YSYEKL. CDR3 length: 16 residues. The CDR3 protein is CASSQEGGEVTGELFF. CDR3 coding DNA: TGCGCCAGCAGCCAAGAGGGGGGTGAGGTCACCGGGGAGCTGTTTTTT.

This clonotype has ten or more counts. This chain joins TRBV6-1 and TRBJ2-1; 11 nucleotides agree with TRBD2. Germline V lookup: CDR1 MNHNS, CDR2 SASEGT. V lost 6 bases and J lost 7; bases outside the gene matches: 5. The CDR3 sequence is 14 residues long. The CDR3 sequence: CASRPRTSGNEQFF. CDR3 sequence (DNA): TGTGCCAGCAGGCCCCGGACTAGCGGGAATGAGCAGTTCTTC.

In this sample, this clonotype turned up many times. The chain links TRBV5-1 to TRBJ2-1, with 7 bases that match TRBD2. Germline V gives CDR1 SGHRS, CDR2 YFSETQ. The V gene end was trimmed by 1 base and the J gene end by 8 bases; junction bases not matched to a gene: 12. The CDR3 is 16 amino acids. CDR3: CASSLFPRENSDEQFF. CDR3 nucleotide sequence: TGCGCCAGCAGCTTGTTTCCGCGGGAGAACAGCGATGAGCAGTTCTTC. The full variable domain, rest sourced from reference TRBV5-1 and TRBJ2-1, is KAGVTQTPRYLIKTRGQQVTLSCSPISGHRSVSWYQQTPGQGLQFLFEYFSETQRNKGNFPGRFSGRQFSNSRSEMNVSTLELGDSALYLCASSLFPRENSDEQFFGPGTRLTVL.

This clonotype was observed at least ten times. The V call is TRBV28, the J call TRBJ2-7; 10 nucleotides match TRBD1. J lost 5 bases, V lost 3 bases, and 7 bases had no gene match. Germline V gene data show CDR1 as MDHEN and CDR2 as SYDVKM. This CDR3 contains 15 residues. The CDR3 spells CASSFEGQGNHEQYF. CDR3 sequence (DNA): TGTGCCAGCAGTTTTGAGGGACAGGGGAATCACGAGCAGTACTTC.

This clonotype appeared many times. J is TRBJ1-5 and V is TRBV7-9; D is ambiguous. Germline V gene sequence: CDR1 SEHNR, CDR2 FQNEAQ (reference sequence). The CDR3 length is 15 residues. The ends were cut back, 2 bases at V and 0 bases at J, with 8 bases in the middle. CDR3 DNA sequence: TGTGCCAGCAGCTTATTTGGGGATAGCAATCAGCCCCAGCATTTT. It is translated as CASSLFGDSNQPQHF.

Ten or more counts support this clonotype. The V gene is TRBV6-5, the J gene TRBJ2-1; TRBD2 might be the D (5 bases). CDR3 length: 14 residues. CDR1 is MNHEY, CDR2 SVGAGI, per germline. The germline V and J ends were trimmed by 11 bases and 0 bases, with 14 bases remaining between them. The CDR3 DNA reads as TGTGCCTCGCGGGCCAGGAGCTCCTACAATGAGCAGTTCTTC. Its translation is CASRARSSYNEQFF.

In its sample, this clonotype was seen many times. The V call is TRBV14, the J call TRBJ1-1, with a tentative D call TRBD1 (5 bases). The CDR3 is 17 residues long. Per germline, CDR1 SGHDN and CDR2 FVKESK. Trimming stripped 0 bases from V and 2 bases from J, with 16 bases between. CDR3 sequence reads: CASSQDNTPRVNTEAFF. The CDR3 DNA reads TGTGCCAGCAGCCAAGATAATACACCCAGGGTTAACACTGAAGCTTTCTTT.

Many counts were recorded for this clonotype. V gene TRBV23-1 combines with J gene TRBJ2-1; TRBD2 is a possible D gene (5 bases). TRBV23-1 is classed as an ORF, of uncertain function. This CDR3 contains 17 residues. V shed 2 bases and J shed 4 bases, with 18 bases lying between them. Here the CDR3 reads CASSQASSYKAYNEQFF. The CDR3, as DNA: TGCGCCAGCAGTCAAGCGTCTAGCTATAAAGCATACAATGAGCAGTTCTTC.

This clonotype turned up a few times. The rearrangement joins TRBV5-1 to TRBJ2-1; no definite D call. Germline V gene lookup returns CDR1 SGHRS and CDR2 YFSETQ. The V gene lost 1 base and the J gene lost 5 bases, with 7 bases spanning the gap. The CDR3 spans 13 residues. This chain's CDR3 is CASSLRQNNEQFF. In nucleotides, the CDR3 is TGCGCCAGCAGCTTGAGGCAAAACAATGAGCAGTTCTTC.

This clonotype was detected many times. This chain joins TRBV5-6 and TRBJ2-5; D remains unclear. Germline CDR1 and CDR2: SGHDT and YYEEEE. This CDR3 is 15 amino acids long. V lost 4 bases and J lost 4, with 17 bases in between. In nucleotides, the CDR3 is TGTGCCAGCAGCCTTGGTACCGGACCAAGAGAGACCCAGTACTTC. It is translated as CASSLGTGPRETQYF.

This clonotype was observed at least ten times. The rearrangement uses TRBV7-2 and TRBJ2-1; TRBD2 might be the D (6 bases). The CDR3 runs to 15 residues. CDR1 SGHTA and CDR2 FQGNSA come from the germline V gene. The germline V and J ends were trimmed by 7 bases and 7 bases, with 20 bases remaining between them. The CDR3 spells CASTLRWGDVNEQFF. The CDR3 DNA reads TGTGCCAGCACCCTCAGATGGGGGGACGTTAATGAGCAGTTCTTC.

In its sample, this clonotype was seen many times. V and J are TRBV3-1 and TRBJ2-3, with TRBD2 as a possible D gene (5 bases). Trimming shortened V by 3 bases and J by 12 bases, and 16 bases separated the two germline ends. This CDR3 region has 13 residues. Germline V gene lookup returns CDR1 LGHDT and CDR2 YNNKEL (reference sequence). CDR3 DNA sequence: TGTGCCAGCAGCCATCCTGGGGAGAGTCTACAGTATTTT. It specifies CASSHPGESLQYF.

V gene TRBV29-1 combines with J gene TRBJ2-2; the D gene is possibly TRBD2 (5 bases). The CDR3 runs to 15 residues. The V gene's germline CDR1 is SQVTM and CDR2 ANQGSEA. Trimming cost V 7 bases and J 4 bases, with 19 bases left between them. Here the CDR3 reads CSGIRGYSGTGELFF. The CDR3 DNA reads TGCAGCGGGATCAGAGGGTACTCGGGCACCGGGGAGCTGTTTTTT.

The CDR3 here is CASSSRTDRDTEAFF. In nucleotides, the CDR3 is TGTGCCAGCAGCTCCCGGACAGACCGAGACACTGAAGCTTTCTTT. J is TRBJ1-1 and V is TRBV11-2; D is possibly TRBD1 (6 bases). The CDR3 extends over 15 amino acids. V was shortened by 4 bases and J by 3 bases, with 15 bases between the two germline ends. The germline V gene encodes CDR1 SGHAT and CDR2 FQNNGV.

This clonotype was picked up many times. CDR3 in DNA: TGCGCCAGCAGCCCGAGGACTAGCGGGAGGGCCGGGGAGACCCAGTACTTC. Translating it yields CASSPRTSGRAGETQYF. This chain connects TRBV5-1 to TRBJ2-5; TRBD2 matches 15 bases. Germline V CDR1 and CDR2: SGHRS, YFSETQ. The CDR3 has 17 residues. J lost 5 bases, V lost 4 bases, and 9 bases had no gene match.

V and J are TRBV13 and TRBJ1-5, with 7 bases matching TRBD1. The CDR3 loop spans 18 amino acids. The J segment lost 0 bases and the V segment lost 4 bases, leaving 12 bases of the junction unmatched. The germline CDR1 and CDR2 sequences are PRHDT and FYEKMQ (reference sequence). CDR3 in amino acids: CASSSRDSSAYSNQPQHF. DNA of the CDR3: TGTGCCAGCAGCTCGCGGGACAGCTCGGCTTATAGCAATCAGCCCCAGCATTTT.

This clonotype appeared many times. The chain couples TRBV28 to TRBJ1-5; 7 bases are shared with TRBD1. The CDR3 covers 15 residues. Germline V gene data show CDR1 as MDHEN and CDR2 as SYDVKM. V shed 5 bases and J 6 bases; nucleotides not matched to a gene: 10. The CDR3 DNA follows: TGTGCCAGCAGTCTCTGGACAGGAGCCGGTCAGCCCCAGCATTTT. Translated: CASSLWTGAGQPQHF.

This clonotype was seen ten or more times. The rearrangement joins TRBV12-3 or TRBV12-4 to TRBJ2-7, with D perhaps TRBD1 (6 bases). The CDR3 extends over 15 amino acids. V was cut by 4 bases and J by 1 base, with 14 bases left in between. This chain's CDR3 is CASSSQGFGSYEQYF. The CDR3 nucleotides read TGTGCCAGCAGTTCCCAGGGGTTCGGGTCCTACGAGCAGTACTTC.

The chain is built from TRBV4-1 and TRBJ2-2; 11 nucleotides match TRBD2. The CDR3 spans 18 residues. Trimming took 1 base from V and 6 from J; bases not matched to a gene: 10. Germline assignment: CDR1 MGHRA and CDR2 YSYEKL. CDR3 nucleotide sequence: TGCGCCAGCAGCCAAGTATCTAGCGGGGGGACATTCGCCGGGGAGCTGTTTTTT. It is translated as CASSQVSSGGTFAGELFF.

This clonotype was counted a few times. CDR3 sequence reads: CASSIVPGDPYNEQFF. CDR3 bases: TGTGCCAGTAGTATTGTCCCAGGGGACCCCTACAATGAGCAGTTCTTC. This sequence joins TRBV19 and TRBJ2-1; tentative D call: TRBD1 (6 bases). This CDR3 is built from 16 residues. Trimming shortened V by 3 bases and J by 2 bases, and 14 bases separated the two germline ends. Germline V gene lookup returns CDR1 LNHDA and CDR2 SQIVND (reference sequence).

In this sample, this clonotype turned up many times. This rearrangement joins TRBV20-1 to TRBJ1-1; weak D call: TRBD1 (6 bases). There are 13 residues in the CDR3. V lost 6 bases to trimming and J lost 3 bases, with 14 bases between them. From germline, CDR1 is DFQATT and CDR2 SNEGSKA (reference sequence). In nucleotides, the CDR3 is TGCAGTGCAAGCGCAGGGGAAGACACTGAAGCTTTCTTT. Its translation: CSASAGEDTEAFF.

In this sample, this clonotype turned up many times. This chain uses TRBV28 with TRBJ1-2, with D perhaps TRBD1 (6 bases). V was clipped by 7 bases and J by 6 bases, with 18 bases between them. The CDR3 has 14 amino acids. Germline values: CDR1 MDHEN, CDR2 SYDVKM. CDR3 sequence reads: CASNVLGGRNGYTF. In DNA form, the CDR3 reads TGTGCCAGCAACGTGCTGGGGGGCAGGAATGGCTACACCTTC.

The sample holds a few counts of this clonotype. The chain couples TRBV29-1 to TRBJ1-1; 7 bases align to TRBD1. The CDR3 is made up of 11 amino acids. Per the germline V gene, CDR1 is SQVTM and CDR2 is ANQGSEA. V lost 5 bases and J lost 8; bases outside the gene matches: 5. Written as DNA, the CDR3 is TGCAGCGTTCCCCACAGGGGAGAAGCTTTCTTT. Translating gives CSVPHRGEAFF.

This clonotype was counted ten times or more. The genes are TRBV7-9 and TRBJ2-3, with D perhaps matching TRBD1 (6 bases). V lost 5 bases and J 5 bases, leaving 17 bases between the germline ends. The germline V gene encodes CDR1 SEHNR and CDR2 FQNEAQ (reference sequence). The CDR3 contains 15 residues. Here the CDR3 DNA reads TGTGCCAGCAGCACGAAACAGGGAAGAGAAGATACGCAGTATTTT. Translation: CASSTKQGREDTQYF.

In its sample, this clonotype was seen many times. The CDR3 coding sequence is TGTGCCAGCAGCTTAGGACAGGGTGAAGCTTTCTTT. Its translation is CASSLGQGEAFF. The J gene is TRBJ1-1, the V gene TRBV11-2; TRBD1 agrees at 7 bases. CDR3 length: 12 amino acids. Trimming removed 1 base from V and 7 bases from J; junction bases left unmatched: 0. Germline assignment: CDR1 SGHAT and CDR2 FQNNGV.

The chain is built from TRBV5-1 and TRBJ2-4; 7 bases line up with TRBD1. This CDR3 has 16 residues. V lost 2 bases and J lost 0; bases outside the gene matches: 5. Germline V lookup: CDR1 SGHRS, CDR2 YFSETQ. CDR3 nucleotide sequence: TGCGCCAGCAGCTTCGAATACAGGGGAGCCAAAAACATTCAGTACTTC. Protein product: CASSFEYRGAKNIQYF.

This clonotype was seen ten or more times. The chain's CDR3 is CASSSASQGAYEQYF. The CDR3 coding sequence is TGTGCCAGCAGTTCTGCCTCACAGGGGGCCTACGAGCAGTACTTC. The chain joins TRBV28 to TRBJ2-7; 8 bases map to TRBD1. This CDR3 has 15 residues. CDR1 is MDHEN and CDR2 is SYDVKM in the germline V gene. V was pared by 4 bases and J by 2 bases, with 7 bases of the junction left unmatched.